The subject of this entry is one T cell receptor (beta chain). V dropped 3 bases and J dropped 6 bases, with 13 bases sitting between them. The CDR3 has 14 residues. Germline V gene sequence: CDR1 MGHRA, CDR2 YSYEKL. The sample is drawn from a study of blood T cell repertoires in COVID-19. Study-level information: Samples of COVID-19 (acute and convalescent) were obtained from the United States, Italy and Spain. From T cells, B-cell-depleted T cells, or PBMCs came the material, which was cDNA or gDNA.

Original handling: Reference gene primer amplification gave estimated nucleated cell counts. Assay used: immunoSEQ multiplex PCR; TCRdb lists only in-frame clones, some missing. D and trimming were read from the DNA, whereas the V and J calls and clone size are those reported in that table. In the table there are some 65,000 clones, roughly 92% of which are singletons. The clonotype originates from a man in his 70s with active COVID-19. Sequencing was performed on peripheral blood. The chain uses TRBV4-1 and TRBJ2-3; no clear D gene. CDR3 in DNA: TGCGCCAGCAGCCAGGTCCTACTGCTGGATACGCAGTATTTT. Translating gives CASSQVLLLDTQYF.